A single sample is the source of the 20 T cell receptor beta chains below, sequenced in a study of shared clonotypes between healthy human individuals. Assay used: immunoSEQ multiplex PCR; TCRdb lists only in-frame clones, some missing. The sample lists fewer than 1.4 million clones, around three quarters seen once, with roughly 0.62% in the top ten. The specimen sequenced was memory CD4+ T cells from PBMCs. Described subset: CD45RA-negative fraction. These TCRs come from a man aged 18 to 29 in good health. Some clones in this sample may be carry-over from other donors' samples.

This chain uses TRBV18 with TRBJ2-6, with 7 bases identical to TRBD1. J gave up 2 bases and V 3 bases, and 4 bases lay outside the gene matches. Germline lookup yields CDR1 KGHSH and CDR2 LQKENI. The length of the CDR3 is 16 residues. The CDR3 sequence is CASSPLTGAGANVLTF. In DNA, the CDR3 is TGTGCCAGCTCACCTCTAACAGGGGCTGGGGCCAACGTCCTGACTTTC.

The DNA of the CDR3 is TGTGCCAGCAGCGTCACATCTAGAGGAGAGACCCAGTACTTC. Translating gives CASSVTSRGETQYF. This chain uses TRBV9 with TRBJ2-5; D uncertain. This CDR3 contains 14 residues. From germline, CDR1 is SGDLS and CDR2 YYNGEE. V lost 2 bases, J lost 4 bases, and 12 bases lay in between.

The J gene is TRBJ2-1, the V gene TRBV27, with TRBD2 identical over 8 bases. This CDR3 is 14 amino acids long. Trimming took 2 bases from V and 6 from J; bases not matched to a gene: 3. The germline gives CDR1 MNHEY, CDR2 SMNVEV (reference sequence). Written as DNA, the CDR3 is TGTGCCAGCAGTTTAAGCGGGAGTAGCAATGAGCAGTTCTTC. Its translation: CASSLSGSSNEQFF.

This clone was seen a few times. This rearrangement joins TRBV14 to TRBJ2-3; no firm D call. V was trimmed by 0 bases and J by 5 bases, leaving 6 bases between them. There are 13 residues in the CDR3. Germline CDR1 reads SGHDN; CDR2 reads FVKESK. As DNA, the CDR3 is TGTGCCAGCAGCCAAGATCTGGGAGATACGCAGTATTTT. Its protein is CASSQDLGDTQYF.

This clone was detected once. Other DNA variants within this sample encode the same CDR3. The CDR3 spells CAWSTGYEQYF. The CDR3 nucleotides are TGTGCCTGGAGTACTGGATACGAGCAGTACTTC. The chain has TRBV30 and TRBJ2-7; D ambiguous. Trimming removed 2 bases from V and 4 bases from J, with 6 bases in between. Germline V gene sequence: CDR1 GTSNPN, CDR2 SVGIG (reference sequence). This CDR3 region has 11 residues. Full variable domain (outside the CDR3, taken from reference TRBV30 and TRBJ2-7): SQTIHQWPATLVQPVGSPLSLECTVEGTSNPNLYWYRQAAGRGLQLLFYSVGIGQISSEVPQNLSASRPQDRQFILSSKKLLLSDSGFYLCAWSTGYEQYFGPGTRLTVT.

This clone was observed a handful of times. The V gene is TRBV30, the J gene TRBJ2-3; D is possibly TRBD1 (6 bases). Germline V gene sequence: CDR1 GTSNPN, CDR2 SVGIG (reference sequence). The CDR3 sequence is 14 residues long. V was pared by 5 bases and J by 3 bases, with 15 bases between. Written as DNA, the CDR3 is TGTGCCTGGGGGGGCCCAAGGGAGACAGATACGCAGTATTTT. It encodes CAWGGPRETDTQYF.

As for this clone: Relative to the germline gene, one junction end is altered; a read error may explain this. The rearrangement joins TRBV6-5 to TRBJ1-2; D possibly corresponds to TRBD1 (5 bases). Germline V gene sequence: CDR1 MNHEY, CDR2 SVGAGI. This CDR3 has 13 residues. The CDR3 loop reads CASSRPGGYGLLF. For the CDR3, the DNA is TGTGCCAGCAGCCGTCCGGGGGGGTACGGGCTCCTCTTC.

This clone was detected a few times. The gene calls are TRBV28 and TRBJ2-7, with 7 bases fitting TRBD1. CDR1 MDHEN and CDR2 SYDVKM come from the germline V gene. The trim removed 5 bases at V and 1 base at J, leaving 8 bases unmatched. The CDR3 runs to 15 residues. CDR3 DNA: TGTGCCAGCAGTACCCGGACAGGAATATCCTACGAGCAGTACTTC. Translated, it gives CASSTRTGISYEQYF.

This clone was detected only a few times. The V gene is TRBV30, the J gene TRBJ1-1; D is unresolved. The CDR3 is made up of 11 amino acids. Germline CDR1 reads GTSNPN; CDR2 reads SVGIG (reference sequence). Trimming cost V 4 bases and J 7 bases, with 10 bases left between them. As DNA, the CDR3 is TGTGCCTGGACCCGCTCGCGTGAAGCTTTCTTT. It is translated as CAWTRSREAFF. The entire variable domain, with the rest obtained from reference TRBV30 and TRBJ1-1, is as follows: SQTIHQWPATLVQPVGSPLSLECTVEGTSNPNLYWYRQAAGRGLQLLFYSVGIGQISSEVPQNLSASRPQDRQFILSSKKLLLSDSGFYLCAWTRSREAFFGQGTRLTVV.

The gene calls are TRBV28 and TRBJ1-1; D is unresolved. From germline, CDR1 is MDHEN and CDR2 SYDVKM. The CDR3 covers 13 residues. The ends were cut back, 6 bases at V and 3 bases at J, with 11 bases in the middle. The CDR3 DNA reads TGTGCCAGCAGGGTAGGCAGTTACACTGAAGCTTTCTTT. It codes for CASRVGSYTEAFF.

The chain joins TRBV11-3 to TRBJ2-2; possible D gene TRBD2, 5 bases. In germline, CDR1 is SGHNT, CDR2 YENEEA. CDR3 size: 15 residues. The V and J ends lost 1 base and 5 bases respectively, with 11 bases between them. CDR3: CASSLGGSRTGELFF. In nucleotides, the CDR3 is TGTGCCAGCAGCTTAGGAGGGAGTCGTACCGGGGAGCTGTTTTTT.

The gene calls are TRBV28 and TRBJ1-4; possible D gene TRBD1, 6 bases. The CDR3 is 14 residues long. V dropped 8 bases and J dropped 8 bases, with 18 bases sitting between them. Germline lookup yields CDR1 MDHEN and CDR2 SYDVKM. The CDR3 loop is CASFRGSLGEKLFF. The CDR3 nucleotides are TGTGCCAGCTTTAGGGGGTCCCTTGGGGAAAAACTGTTTTTT.

Of note for this clone: Other DNA sequences in the same sample also yield this CDR3. The V call is TRBV6-1, the J call TRBJ2-5; tentatively, D is TRBD1 (7 bases). There are 13 residues in the CDR3. Trimming left V 4 bases short and J 4 bases short, with 10 bases between. Germline CDR1 is MNHNS and CDR2 is SASEGT. CDR3 DNA: TGTGCCAGCAGTGGACAGGGAGGAGAGACCCAGTACTTC. This sequence encodes CASSGQGGETQYF.

This chain connects TRBV28 to TRBJ2-7, with D unclear. The CDR3 is 13 amino acids. CDR1 and CDR2 from the germline V gene are MDHEN and SYDVKM. V shed 5 bases and J shed 3 bases, with 11 bases lying between them. In DNA form, the CDR3 reads TGTGCCAGCAGTCTCCGGGCTGGCTACGAGCAGTACTTC. Translating it yields CASSLRAGYEQYF.

The chain couples TRBV6-1 to TRBJ1-2; D perhaps matches TRBD1 (6 bases). This CDR3 contains 14 residues. The V gene lost 2 bases and the J gene lost 3 bases, with 10 bases spanning the gap. Germline V gene sequence: CDR1 MNHNS, CDR2 SASEGT. CDR3 loop: CASSESGADYGYTF. The CDR3 region has the DNA TGTGCCAGCAGTGAATCAGGGGCGGACTATGGCTACACCTTC.

V and J are TRBV20-1 and TRBJ2-7, with a tentative D call TRBD2 (6 bases). The CDR3 runs to 11 residues. The germline V and J ends were trimmed by 7 bases and 2 bases, with 9 bases remaining between them. Germline V lookup: CDR1 DFQATT, CDR2 SNEGSKA (reference sequence). The CDR3: CSGGATYEQYF. CDR3 DNA sequence: TGCAGTGGCGGGGCTACCTACGAGCAGTACTTC.

The rearrangement links TRBV7-8 to TRBJ2-7; 10 bases match TRBD2. The CDR3 has 16 amino acids. The V and J ends lost 1 base and 2 bases, in that order; junction bases with no gene match: 5. Per germline, CDR1 SGHVS and CDR2 FQNEAQ. Here the CDR3 DNA reads TGTGCCAGCAGCTTAGTGCTAGCGGGAGCCCCCTACGAGCAGTACTTC. It is translated as CASSLVLAGAPYEQYF.

The V and J genes are TRBV7-9 and TRBJ1-3; D gene unclear. This CDR3 is 14 amino acids long. With 7 bases removed from V and 0 bases from J, the gap between germline ends came to 10 bases. CDR1 is SEHNR and CDR2 is FQNEAQ in the germline V gene (reference sequence). CDR3 DNA sequence: TGTGCCAGCACCCAAGGAGTCTCTGGAAACACCATATATTTT. Translated: CASTQGVSGNTIYF. The variable domain in full, completed from reference TRBV7-9 and TRBJ1-3, reads DTGVSQNPRHKITKRGQNVTFRCDPISEHNRLYWYRQTLGQGPEFLTYFQNEAQLEKSRLLSDRFSAERPKGSFSTLEIQRTEQGDSAMYLCASTQGVSGNTIYFGEGSWLTVV.

V gene TRBV7-8 combines with J gene TRBJ2-7; possible D gene TRBD2, 7 bases. The CDR3 loop spans 15 amino acids. Germline V gives CDR1 SGHVS, CDR2 FQNEAQ. The V end was cut by 4 bases, the J end by 5 bases, with 18 bases between. CDR3 region: CASSSPGGAGNEQYF. The DNA of the CDR3 is TGTGCCAGCAGCTCGCCTGGGGGGGCAGGGAACGAGCAGTACTTC.

This clone was recorded only once. The chain is built from TRBV6-5 and TRBJ1-2; 7 bases are shared with TRBD1. The J segment lost 4 bases and the V segment lost 4 bases, leaving 9 bases of the junction unmatched. Germline-derived CDR1 and CDR2 are MNHEY and SVGAGI. The CDR3 loop spans 15 amino acids. CDR3 in DNA: TGTGCCAGCAGTTCGTTACAGGGGATGGGCTATGGCTACACCTTC. This encodes CASSSLQGMGYGYTF.